The rows below give T cell receptor beta chains drawn from one sample of a study of human T cells and chemical hapten exposure. TCRdb independently ran MiXCR on the RACE reads; one entry per CDR3 protein. The table lists roughly 48,000 distinct CDR3 sequences, 4.4% of them singletons, with less than 6% in the top ten. Sequencing input: whole blood. The receptor set was obtained from a human donor in good health. Some clones in this sample may be carry-over from other donors' samples. The CDR3 runs from the conserved cysteine through the conserved F or W. Fields, in order: J gene, V gene, D gene, clone size, CDR3 DNA, CDR3 protein. The D gene is left open where the match is weak. The size of a clone is reported for some rows only, either as once, few or many, or as a class for expanded clones.

TRBJ1-5 | TRBV12-3/TRBV12-4 | TRBD1 | NA | TGTGCCAGCAGTTCCCACGGGACAGGGGATCAGCCCCAGCGTTTT | CASSSHGTGDQPQRF
TRBJ2-3 | TRBV16 | NA | few | TGTGCCAGCAGCGTCGGCTGGACGGCTAGCACAGATACGCAGTATTTT | CASSVGWTASTDTQYF
TRBJ2-5 | TRBV29-1 | NA | many | TGCAGCGTTGATTCGGGGGAGACCCAGTACTTC | CSVDSGETQYF
TRBJ2-5 | TRBV24-1 | NA | NA | TGTGCCACCAGTGCCGCGACAGGAATACAAGAGACCCAGTACTTC | CATSAATGIQETQYF
TRBJ2-2 | TRBV11-2 | NA | NA | TGTGCCAGCAGCCGGGACTGGAGGAACACCGGGGAGCTGTTTTTT | CASSRDWRNTGELFF
TRBJ1-3 | TRBV7-7 | NA | many | TGTGCTAGCAGCTTGACAGAAGGAAACACCATATATTTT | CASSLTEGNTIYF
TRBJ2-3 | TRBV4-2 | TRBD2 | many | TGTGCCAGCAGCGCCCGACTAGCGGGACACCAACTCACGAACACAGATACGCAGTATTTT | CASSARLAGHQLTNTDTQYF
TRBJ2-1 | TRBV5-6 | TRBD2 | many | TGTGCCAGCAGCTTGGCGGGAGGGACCTACAATGAGCAGTTCTTC | CASSLAGGTYNEQFF
TRBJ2-6 | TRBV9 | NA | many | TGTGCCAGCAGCGTAGAAGGCTCTGGGGCCAACGTCCTGACTTTC | CASSVEGSGANVLTF
TRBJ2-7 | TRBV28 | TRBD1 | many | TGTGCCAGCAAACCAACGGGACAGGGCTACGAGCAGTACTTC | CASKPTGQGYEQYF
TRBJ2-7 | TRBV14 | NA | few | TGTGCCAGCAGCCTGGGTCCTCCACGACACGAGCAGTACTTC | CASSLGPPRHEQYF
TRBJ2-2 | TRBV3-1 | NA | few | TGTGCCAGCAGCCAAGCTTCAGGGACGAACACCGGGGAGCTGTTTTTT | CASSQASGTNTGELFF
TRBJ2-5 | TRBV27 | NA | many | TGTGCCAGCAGTCCTTCGGGTCGACAAGAGACCCAGTACTTC | CASSPSGRQETQYF
TRBJ2-1 | TRBV7-2 | TRBD2 | NA | TGTGCCAGCAGCCCAAGAGCGGGACTAGCGGGATACAATGAGCAGTTCTTC | CASSPRAGLAGYNEQFF